This T cell receptor beta chain was recovered during a study of metastatic and nonmetastatic thyroid tumors. Study information: Peripheral blood and tumor or nodule samples from malignant and benign thyroid patients were compared.

Study-wide results and limits: As reported, TCR beta diversity in blood and tumor was significantly higher in malignant thyroid tumors than in benign nodules.

Per the authors' pipeline: What underpinned the distant-metastasis classifier for papillary thyroid cancer was the set of CDR3 differences across clinicopathological groups. From the PCR reads, TCRdb re-called clones with MiXCR. These V and J calls rely on TCRdb rather than the paper's analysis. The data hold tens of thousands of clones, with over 25% observed a single time. There were no patients who had received any treatment before thyroid surgery. Trimming took off 10 bases at V and 4 bases at J, with 17 bases between the two ends. This CDR3 is built from 14 residues. Germline loops: CDR1 MNHEY, CDR2 SVGEGT. In the case of this clone: Antigen: not known.

This receptor was obtained from a female donor with papillary thyroid cancer or a benign thyroid nodule (not recorded which). Some clones in this sample may be carry-over from other donors' samples. Sequencing was performed on blood. This chain joins TRBV6-2 or TRBV6-3 and TRBJ1-5; the D gene is possibly TRBD1 (6 bases). CDR3: CATAIGQRNQPQHF. CDR3 sequence (DNA): TGTGCCACAGCAATTGGACAGCGGAATCAGCCCCAGCATTTT.